These T cell receptor beta chains were read from a single sample in a study of shared clonotypes between healthy human individuals. Profiling relied on immunoSEQ multiplex PCR, and the TCRdb table lists in-frame clones only, not all of them. The profile shows millions of clones, 90% to 95% of them singletons. The specimen was naive CD4+ T cells sorted from blood. These receptors all stem from a man younger than 35 in good health. Each CDR3 is given with its conserved first and last residue. Fields, in order: D gene, clone size, J gene, V gene, CDR3 protein, CDR3 DNA. D genes are given only for firm matches. Part of the rows lack a size; the others show once, few, many or a class for expanded clones.

d_gene: NA
abundance: NA
j_gene: TRBJ2-2
v_gene: TRBV30
CDR3aa: CAWSGVNRAGELLF
CDR3nt: TGTGCCTGGAGTGGGGTTAATCGCGCCGGGGAGCTGCTTTTT

d_gene: TRBD1
abundance: once
j_gene: TRBJ1-6
v_gene: TRBV5-1
CDR3aa: CASSPGQDLSPLHF
CDR3nt: TGCGCCAGCAGCCCCGGACAGGACCTCTCACCCCTCCACTTT

d_gene: NA
abundance: NA
j_gene: TRBJ2-1
v_gene: TRBV14
CDR3aa: CASSQGGDEQFF
CDR3nt: TGTGCCAGCAGCCAAGGGGGCGACGAGCAGTTCTTC

d_gene: TRBD1
abundance: NA
j_gene: TRBJ1-2
v_gene: TRBV2
CDR3aa: CASRGRGNYGYTF
CDR3nt: TGTGCCAGCAGGGGCAGGGGGAACTATGGCTACACCTTC

d_gene: NA
abundance: NA
j_gene: TRBJ2-7
v_gene: TRBV7-9
CDR3aa: CASSLQGGSDEQHF
CDR3nt: TGTGCCAGCAGCTTACAGGGGGGGTCGGACGAGCAGCACTTC

d_gene: TRBD1
abundance: once
j_gene: TRBJ1-4
v_gene: TRBV10-3
CDR3aa: CAISGTGGAGEKLFF
CDR3nt: TGTGCCATCAGTGGTACAGGGGGCGCCGGTGAAAAACTGTTTTTT

d_gene: NA
abundance: NA
j_gene: TRBJ1-1
v_gene: TRBV4-1
CDR3aa: CASSRSTVGTEAFF
CDR3nt: TGCGCCAGCAGCAGGTCGACGGTGGGTACTGAAGCTTTCTTT

d_gene: NA
abundance: once
j_gene: TRBJ2-3
v_gene: TRBV19
CDR3aa: CASRRAVATDTQYF
CDR3nt: TGTGCCAGTAGAAGGGCCGTGGCCACAGATACGCAGTATTTT

d_gene: TRBD2
abundance: NA
j_gene: TRBJ2-1
v_gene: TRBV7-2
CDR3aa: CASSPDLTSKIYNEQFF
CDR3nt: TGTGCCAGCAGCCCCGACCTGACTAGCAAGATCTACAATGAGCAGTTCTTC

d_gene: NA
abundance: NA
j_gene: TRBJ2-2
v_gene: TRBV6-7
CDR3aa: CASSYSRNSVLNRSNTGELFF
CDR3nt: TGTGCCAGCAGTTACTCGAGAAATAGCGTTTTAAACAGGAGCAACACCGGGGAGCTGTTTTTT

d_gene: NA
abundance: NA
j_gene: TRBJ2-5
v_gene: TRBV14
CDR3aa: CASSQWLANKETQYF
CDR3nt: TGTGCCAGCAGCCAATGGCTAGCGAATAAAGAGACCCAGTACTTC

d_gene: NA
abundance: NA
j_gene: TRBJ2-5
v_gene: TRBV7-2
CDR3aa: CASSLAPSGGQETQYF
CDR3nt: TGTGCCAGCAGCTTAGCCCCCTCAGGGGGGCAAGAGACCCAGTACTTC

d_gene: NA
abundance: NA
j_gene: TRBJ2-7
v_gene: TRBV30
CDR3aa: CAWGQFYEQYF
CDR3nt: TGTGCCTGGGGACAGTTCTACGAGCAGTACTTC

d_gene: NA
abundance: NA
j_gene: TRBJ1-5
v_gene: TRBV4-2
CDR3aa: CASSQDRGGSNQPQHF
CDR3nt: TGTGCCAGCAGCCAAGATCGGGGGGGTAGCAATCAGCCCCAGCATTTT

d_gene: TRBD1
abundance: NA
j_gene: TRBJ1-5
v_gene: TRBV10-3
CDR3aa: CAISPGQGNEPQHF
CDR3nt: TGTGCCATCAGCCCGGGACAGGGGAATGAGCCCCAGCATTTT

d_gene: TRBD2
abundance: NA
j_gene: TRBJ2-7
v_gene: TRBV10-3
CDR3aa: CAIRGTSGSPYEQYF
CDR3nt: TGTGCCATCAGGGGGACTAGCGGGAGTCCCTACGAGCAGTACTTC

d_gene: NA
abundance: NA
j_gene: TRBJ1-4
v_gene: TRBV6-6
CDR3aa: CASRLLSGSNEKLFF
CDR3nt: TGTGCCAGCAGACTATTATCTGGGTCTAATGAAAAACTGTTTTTT

d_gene: NA
abundance: once
j_gene: TRBJ1-2
v_gene: TRBV2
CDR3aa: CASRQAPNYGYTF
CDR3nt: TGTGCCAGCAGACAGGCCCCAAACTATGGCTACACCTTC

d_gene: TRBD2
abundance: NA
j_gene: TRBJ2-3
v_gene: TRBV2
CDR3aa: CASSGTSGGSQDTQYF
CDR3nt: TGTGCCAGCAGCGGGACTAGCGGGGGGTCCCAGGATACGCAGTATTTT

d_gene: NA
abundance: NA
j_gene: TRBJ2-7
v_gene: TRBV2
CDR3aa: CASIMGVSYEQYF
CDR3nt: TGTGCCAGCATCATGGGGGTTAGTTACGAGCAGTACTTC

d_gene: TRBD2
abundance: once
j_gene: TRBJ2-7
v_gene: TRBV12-5
CDR3aa: CASGLVVTSGSYEQYF
CDR3nt: TGTGCTAGTGGTTTGGTTGTGACTAGCGGGAGCTACGAGCAGTACTTC

d_gene: NA
abundance: NA
j_gene: TRBJ2-3
v_gene: TRBV7-2
CDR3aa: CASRSTATDTQYF
CDR3nt: TGTGCCAGCAGATCGACGGCCACAGATACGCAGTATTTT

d_gene: TRBD1
abundance: NA
j_gene: TRBJ2-2
v_gene: TRBV7-9
CDR3aa: CASRRGTGAGELFF
CDR3nt: TGTGCCAGCAGACGTGGGACAGGGGCCGGGGAGCTGTTTTTT

d_gene: NA
abundance: NA
j_gene: TRBJ1-2
v_gene: TRBV19
CDR3aa: CASKTPGEHGYTF
CDR3nt: TGTGCCAGTAAAACCCCAGGAGAGCATGGCTACACCTTC

d_gene: NA
abundance: NA
j_gene: TRBJ2-6
v_gene: TRBV27
CDR3aa: CASSLSGLATGANVLTF
CDR3nt: TGTGCCAGCAGTTTATCGGGGCTAGCGACGGGGGCCAACGTCCTGACTTTC

d_gene: TRBD1
abundance: NA
j_gene: TRBJ2-4
v_gene: TRBV5-4
CDR3aa: CASSVDRGRDIQYF
CDR3nt: TGTGCCAGCAGCGTGGACAGGGGGCGAGACATTCAGTACTTC

d_gene: NA
abundance: NA
j_gene: TRBJ2-2
v_gene: TRBV5-4
CDR3aa: CASSPPPVGTNTGELFF
CDR3nt: TGTGCCAGCAGCCCCCCTCCGGTGGGCACGAACACCGGGGAGCTGTTTTTT

d_gene: NA
abundance: NA
j_gene: TRBJ2-3
v_gene: TRBV7-9
CDR3aa: CASRRYDGSTDTQYF
CDR3nt: TGTGCCAGCAGGCGTTATGACGGTAGCACAGATACGCAGTATTTT

d_gene: NA
abundance: once
j_gene: TRBJ2-7
v_gene: TRBV7-9
CDR3aa: CASSLVGRQGYEQYF
CDR3nt: TGTGCCAGCAGCTTAGTTGGGAGGCAGGGCTACGAGCAGTACTTC

d_gene: TRBD1
abundance: once
j_gene: TRBJ2-2
v_gene: TRBV7-3
CDR3aa: CASSFNRGVPGELFF
CDR3nt: TGTGCCAGCAGCTTCAACAGGGGAGTCCCCGGGGAGCTGTTTTTT

d_gene: NA
abundance: NA
j_gene: TRBJ1-5
v_gene: TRBV25-1
CDR3aa: CASSEPGGRGQPQHF
CDR3nt: TGTGCCAGCAGTGAACCCGGGGGCCGGGGTCAGCCCCAGCATTTT

d_gene: NA
abundance: NA
j_gene: TRBJ1-1
v_gene: TRBV27
CDR3aa: CASSLTGLGGVMAFF
CDR3nt: TGTGCCAGCAGTTTAACGGGGCTGGGGGGTGTTATGGCTTTCTTT

d_gene: NA
abundance: NA
j_gene: TRBJ1-5
v_gene: TRBV10-3
CDR3aa: CATGNKGGSNQPQHF
CDR3nt: TGTGCCACGGGGAATAAAGGGGGTAGCAATCAGCCCCAGCATTTT

d_gene: NA
abundance: NA
j_gene: TRBJ1-2
v_gene: TRBV27
CDR3aa: CASSEGRAYGYTF
CDR3nt: TGTGCCAGCAGTGAAGGGAGGGCCTATGGCTACACCTTC

d_gene: TRBD2
abundance: NA
j_gene: TRBJ2-7
v_gene: TRBV7-9
CDR3aa: CASSLVLGSGIYEQYF
CDR3nt: TGTGCCAGCAGCTTAGTATTGGGTAGCGGGATTTACGAGCAGTACTTC

d_gene: TRBD2
abundance: NA
j_gene: TRBJ2-2
v_gene: TRBV10-2
CDR3aa: CASYGTSGTGELFF
CDR3nt: TGCGCCAGCTATGGGACTAGCGGCACCGGGGAGCTGTTTTTT

d_gene: TRBD2
abundance: NA
j_gene: TRBJ2-7
v_gene: TRBV11-3
CDR3aa: CASSSTSGRTYEQYF
CDR3nt: TGTGCCAGCAGCTCGACTAGCGGGAGGACGTACGAGCAGTACTTC

d_gene: NA
abundance: NA
j_gene: TRBJ2-2
v_gene: TRBV4-1
CDR3aa: CASSQVPDTGELFF
CDR3nt: TGCGCCAGCAGCCAAGTACCAGACACCGGGGAGCTGTTTTTT

d_gene: NA
abundance: NA
j_gene: TRBJ2-5
v_gene: TRBV9
CDR3aa: CASSSLLGTQYF
CDR3nt: TGTGCCAGCAGCTCGCTTCTTGGGACCCAGTACTTC

d_gene: NA
abundance: NA
j_gene: TRBJ1-5
v_gene: TRBV4-3
CDR3aa: CASSQDQGWLSNQPQHF
CDR3nt: TGCGCCAGCAGCCAAGACCAGGGGTGGTTAAGCAATCAGCCCCAGCATTTT